The sample holds many counts of the clone carrying this T cell receptor (beta chain). Its antigen remains unidentified. The data belong to a study of T cells after yellow fever vaccination. As for the study in general: The SMART-Seq v4 Ultra Low Input method served to prepare the low-cell-number fractions.

The TCR cDNA carried a universal primer site and UMIs from 5'RACE template switching. TCRdb analysed the 5' RACE reads with MiXCR anew, one entry per CDR3 protein. The profile shows approximately 120,000 distinct CDR3 sequences, about 7.4% of them singletons. Study results and limitations: Repertoires sorted by FACS could include abundant clonotypes that are contaminants from the bulk population.

The CDR3 is 13 amino acids. The ends were cut back, 3 bases at V and 8 bases at J, with 8 bases in the middle. Per the germline V gene, CDR1 is SEHNR and CDR2 is FQNEAQ (reference sequence). The J gene is TRBJ1-6, the V gene TRBV7-9, with no clear D. This receptor was identified in a man aged 18-30 years who received the YFV17D yellow fever vaccine. The material sequenced was CD4+ T cells sorted from PBMCs, taken roughly 10 days after the first yellow fever vaccination. In DNA, the CDR3 is TGTGCCAGCAGCTTTTCCCAGGATTCACCCCTCCACTTT. As protein: CASSFSQDSPLHF.